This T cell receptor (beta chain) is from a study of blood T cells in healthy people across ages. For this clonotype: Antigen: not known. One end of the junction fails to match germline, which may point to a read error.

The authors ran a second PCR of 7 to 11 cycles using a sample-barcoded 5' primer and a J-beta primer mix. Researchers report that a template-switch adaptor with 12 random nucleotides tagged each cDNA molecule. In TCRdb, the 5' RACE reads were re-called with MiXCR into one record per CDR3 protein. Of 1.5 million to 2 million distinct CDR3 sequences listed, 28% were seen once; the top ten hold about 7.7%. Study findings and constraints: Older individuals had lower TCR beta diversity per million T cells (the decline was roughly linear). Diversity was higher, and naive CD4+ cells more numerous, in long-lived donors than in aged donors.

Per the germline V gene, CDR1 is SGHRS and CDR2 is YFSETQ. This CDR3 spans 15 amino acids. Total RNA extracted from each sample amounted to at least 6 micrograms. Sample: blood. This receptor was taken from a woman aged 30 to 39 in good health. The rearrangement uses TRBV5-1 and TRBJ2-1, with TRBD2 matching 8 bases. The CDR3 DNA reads TGCGCCAGCGGCTTGATAGCGGGGTCGGATAATGAGCAGTTCTTC. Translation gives CASGLIAGSDNEQFF.